These T cell receptor beta chains were read from a single sample in a study of OX40 agonist ivuxolimab in advanced cancers. Only in-frame clones appear in the TCRdb table, and some are missing; sequencing was by immunoSEQ multiplex PCR. In the table there are about 66,000 clones, roughly 89% of which are singletons. Source: CD4+ or CD8+ T cells sorted from blood, taken in a trial of the OX40 agonist ivuxolimab. The receptors were gathered from an adult with an advanced solid tumor such as melanoma, head and neck, liver or kidney cancer. Each CDR3 is given with its conserved first and last residue.

V gene,CDR3 protein
TRBV7-9,CASSLGGTTYEQYF
TRBV7-2,CASSLAPGLAVSGELFF
TRBV6-6,CASSYSGRSDGYTF
TRBV7-2,CASSLVAGAYEQYF
TRBV18,CASSGDNSGNTIYF
TRBV7-9,CASSTPLGGTQYF
TRBV18,CASSDAGQGGETQYF
TRBV5-6,CASSYLRTYSGNTIYF
TRBV7-8,CASSLGSSGNTIYF
TRBV15,CATSRGQGAIGYTF
TRBV7-2,CASRPPAGAGELFF
TRBV6-6,CATTRADRGWGTEAFF
TRBV13,CASSPWDSGDTEAFF
TRBV6-5,CASTIRAGADTQYF
TRBV5-6,CASSPWGRGANVLTF
TRBV18,CASSPQENSYEQYF
TRBV29-1,CSVEGQGKNIQYF
TRBV5-6,CASSLQDRPLVPQHF
TRBV11-3,CASSLMESAGELFF
TRBV30,CAWSVLSGVLNNEQFF
TRBV29-1,CSVSINTGTSGYSEQYF
TRBV11-2,CASSLSSGRAWGELFF
TRBV5-1,CASSLGDSYYNEQFF
TRBV15,CATSRPGQGALGRKEKLFF
TRBV5-1,CASSRSGRRAGELFF